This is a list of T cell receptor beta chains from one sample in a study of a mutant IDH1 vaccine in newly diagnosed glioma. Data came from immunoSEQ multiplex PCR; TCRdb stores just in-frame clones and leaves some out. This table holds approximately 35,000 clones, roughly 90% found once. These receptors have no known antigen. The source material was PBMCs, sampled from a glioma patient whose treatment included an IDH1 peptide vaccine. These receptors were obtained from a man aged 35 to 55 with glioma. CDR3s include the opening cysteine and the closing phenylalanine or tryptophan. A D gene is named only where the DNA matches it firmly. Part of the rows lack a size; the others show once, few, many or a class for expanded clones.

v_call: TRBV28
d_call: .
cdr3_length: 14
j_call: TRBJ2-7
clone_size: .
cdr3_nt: TGTGCCAGCAGGCGGGACGCCCCCTCCTACGAGCAGTACTTC
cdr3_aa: CASRRDAPSYEQYF

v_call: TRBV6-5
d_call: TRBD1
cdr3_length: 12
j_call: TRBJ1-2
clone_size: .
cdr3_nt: TGTGCCAGCTCTCCAGGGGGGTATGGCTACACCTTC
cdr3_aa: CASSPGGYGYTF

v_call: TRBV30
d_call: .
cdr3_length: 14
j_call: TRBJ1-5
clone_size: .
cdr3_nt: TGTGCCTGGAGGGGCCTAGGGGGGAATCAGCCCCAGCATTTT
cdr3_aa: CAWRGLGGNQPQHF

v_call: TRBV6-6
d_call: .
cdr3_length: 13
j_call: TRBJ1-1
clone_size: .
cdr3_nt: TGTGCCAGCAGGGGACAACTGAACACTGAAGCTTTCTTT
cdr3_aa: CASRGQLNTEAFF

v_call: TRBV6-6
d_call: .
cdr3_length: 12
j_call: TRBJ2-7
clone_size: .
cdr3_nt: TGTGCCAGCAGTATGGACGGATACGAGCAGTACTTC
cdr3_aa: CASSMDGYEQYF

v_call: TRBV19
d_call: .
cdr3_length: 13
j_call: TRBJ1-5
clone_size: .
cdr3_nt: TGTGCCAGTAGTATAGCTGGGGGTCAGCCCCAGCATTTT
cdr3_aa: CASSIAGGQPQHF

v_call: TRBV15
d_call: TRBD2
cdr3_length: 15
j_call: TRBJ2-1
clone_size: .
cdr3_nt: TGTGCCACCAGCAGAGATCGGGGGGCCTACAATGAGCAGTTCTTC
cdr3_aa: CATSRDRGAYNEQFF

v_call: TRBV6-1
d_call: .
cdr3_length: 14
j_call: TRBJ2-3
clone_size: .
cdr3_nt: TGTGCCAGCGAGGGGGGAATACACACAGATACGCAGTATTTT
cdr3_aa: CASEGGIHTDTQYF

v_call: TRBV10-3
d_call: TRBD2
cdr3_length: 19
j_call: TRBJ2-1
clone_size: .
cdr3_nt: TGTGCCATCAGGAGGGACAGGACTAGCGGGAGGGAGCCCTACAATGAGCAGTTCTTC
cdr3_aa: CAIRRDRTSGREPYNEQFF

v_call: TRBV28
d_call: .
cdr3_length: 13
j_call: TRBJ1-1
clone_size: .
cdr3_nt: TGTGCCAGCAGTTTGGGGAGGTGGACTGAAGCTTTCTTT
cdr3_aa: CASSLGRWTEAFF

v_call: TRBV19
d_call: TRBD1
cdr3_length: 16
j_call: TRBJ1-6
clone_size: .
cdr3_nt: TGTGCCAGTAGTACGGACAGGGGTAGGGCTGATTCACCCCTCCACTTT
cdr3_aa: CASSTDRGRADSPLHF

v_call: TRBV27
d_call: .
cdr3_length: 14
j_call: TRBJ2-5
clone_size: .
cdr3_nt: TGTGCCAGCAGTTTAGGGGGGTACCAAGAGACCCAGTACTTC
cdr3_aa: CASSLGGYQETQYF

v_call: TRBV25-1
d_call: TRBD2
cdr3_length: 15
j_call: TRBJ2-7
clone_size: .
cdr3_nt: TGTGCCAGCAGTGAATCTAGCGGGAGCTCCTACGAGCAGTACTTC
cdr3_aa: CASSESSGSSYEQYF

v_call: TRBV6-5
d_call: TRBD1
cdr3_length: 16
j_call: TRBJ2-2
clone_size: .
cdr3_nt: TGTGCCAGCAGTTACGGCCAGGGGGCATTCACCGGGGAGCTGTTTTTT
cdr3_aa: CASSYGQGAFTGELFF

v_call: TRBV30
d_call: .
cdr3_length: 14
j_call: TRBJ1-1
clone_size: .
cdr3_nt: TGTGCCTGGAGGGCAGGCCCCCGGAACACTGAAGCTTTCTTT
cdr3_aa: CAWRAGPRNTEAFF

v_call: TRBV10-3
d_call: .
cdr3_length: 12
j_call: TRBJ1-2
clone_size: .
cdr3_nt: TGTGCCATCAGTGGGTTACAAGATGGCTACACCTTC
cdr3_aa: CAISGLQDGYTF

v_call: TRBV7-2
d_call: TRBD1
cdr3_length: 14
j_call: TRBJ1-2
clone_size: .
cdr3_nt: TGTGCCAGCAGCTTAATCGGGACAGGGGAGGGCTACACCTTC
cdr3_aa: CASSLIGTGEGYTF

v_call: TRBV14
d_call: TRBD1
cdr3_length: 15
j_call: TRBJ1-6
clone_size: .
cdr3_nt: TGTGCCAGCAGCCAAAGACAGGGGTTAAATTCACCCCTCCACTTT
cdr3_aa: CASSQRQGLNSPLHF

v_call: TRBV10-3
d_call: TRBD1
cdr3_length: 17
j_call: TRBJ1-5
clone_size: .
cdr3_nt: TGTGCCATCAGTGCCAGGGGGCGACAGGGGAGCAATCAGCCCCAGCATTTT
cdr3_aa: CAISARGRQGSNQPQHF

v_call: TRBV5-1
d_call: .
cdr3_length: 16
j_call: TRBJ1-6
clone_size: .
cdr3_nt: TGCGCCAGCAGCTTGGGCGAGGGGGGGCATAATTCACCCCTCCACTTT
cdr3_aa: CASSLGEGGHNSPLHF

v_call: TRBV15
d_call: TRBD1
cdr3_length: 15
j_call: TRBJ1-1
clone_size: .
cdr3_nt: TGTGCCACCAGTGGTCGAAACAGGGGGCGAACTGAAGCTTTCTTT
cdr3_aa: CATSGRNRGRTEAFF

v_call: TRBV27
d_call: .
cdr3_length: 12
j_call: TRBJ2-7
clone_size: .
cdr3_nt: TGTGCCAGCGGCCTTAGCGGATACGAGCAGTACTTC
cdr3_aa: CASGLSGYEQYF

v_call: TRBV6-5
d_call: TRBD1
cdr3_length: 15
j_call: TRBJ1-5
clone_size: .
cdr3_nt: TGTGCCAGCAGTTCAGGACAGGGGATATATCAGCCCCAGCATTTT
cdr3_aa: CASSSGQGIYQPQHF

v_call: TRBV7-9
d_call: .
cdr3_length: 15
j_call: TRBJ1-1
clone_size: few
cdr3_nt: TGTGCCAGCAGCTTAGGGCAGGGTGGCGTCACTGAAGCTTTCTTT
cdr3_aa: CASSLGQGGVTEAFF

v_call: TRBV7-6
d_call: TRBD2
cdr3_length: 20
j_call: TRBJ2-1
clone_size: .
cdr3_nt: TGTGCCAGCAGCCCGAGCTTCATTTTCAGCGGGGGGGCCTCCTACAATGAGCAGTTCTTC
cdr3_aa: CASSPSFIFSGGASYNEQFF

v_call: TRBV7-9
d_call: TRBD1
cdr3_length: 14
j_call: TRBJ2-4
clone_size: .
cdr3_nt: TGTGCCAGCAGCTTAGGACAGGGGAGGAACATTCAGTACTTC
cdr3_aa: CASSLGQGRNIQYF

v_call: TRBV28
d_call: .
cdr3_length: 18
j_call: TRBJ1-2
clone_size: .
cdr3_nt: TGTGCCAGCAGCACCCAAAAGCTAGGGGCGTCCCGTTCCTATGGCTACACCTTC
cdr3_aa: CASSTQKLGASRSYGYTF

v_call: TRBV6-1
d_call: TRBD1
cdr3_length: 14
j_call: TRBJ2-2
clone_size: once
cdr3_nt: TGTGCCAGCAGTGAAACAGGGGACACCGGGGAGCTGTTTTTT
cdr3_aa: CASSETGDTGELFF

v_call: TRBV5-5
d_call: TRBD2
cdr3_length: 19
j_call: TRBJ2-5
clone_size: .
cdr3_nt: TGTGCCAGCAGCTTGGTCTTTACTAGCGGGGGGACACGAACCGGAGCCCAGTACTTC
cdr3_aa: CASSLVFTSGGTRTGAQYF

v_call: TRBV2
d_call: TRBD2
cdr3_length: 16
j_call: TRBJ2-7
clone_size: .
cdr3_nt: TGTGCCAGCAGGGGGGGACTAGCGACGAGCTCCTACGAGCAGTACTTC
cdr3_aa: CASRGGLATSSYEQYF

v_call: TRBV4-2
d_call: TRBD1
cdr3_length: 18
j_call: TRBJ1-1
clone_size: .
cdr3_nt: TGTGCCAGCAGCCAAGATACGGGACAGGGCTGGATGAACACTGAAGCTTTCTTT
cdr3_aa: CASSQDTGQGWMNTEAFF

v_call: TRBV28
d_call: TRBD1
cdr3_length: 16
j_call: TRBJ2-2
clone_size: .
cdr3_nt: TGTGCCAGCAGCCTGTATCGACAGGGGAGAACCGGGGAGCTGTTTTTT
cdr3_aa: CASSLYRQGRTGELFF

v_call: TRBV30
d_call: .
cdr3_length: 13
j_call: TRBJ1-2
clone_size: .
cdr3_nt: TGTGCCTGGAGTAAATCGTTTGGCTATGGCTACACCTTC
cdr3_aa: CAWSKSFGYGYTF

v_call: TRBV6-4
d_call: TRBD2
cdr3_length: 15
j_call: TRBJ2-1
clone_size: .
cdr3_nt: TGTGCCAGCAGTAGAGCGGGAGACCCCACGGAGGAGCAGTTCTTC
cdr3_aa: CASSRAGDPTEEQFF

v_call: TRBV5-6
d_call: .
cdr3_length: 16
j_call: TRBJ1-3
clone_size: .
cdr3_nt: TGTGCCAGCAGCTTTAGGCGCATCAACTCTGGAAACACCATATATTTT
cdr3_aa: CASSFRRINSGNTIYF

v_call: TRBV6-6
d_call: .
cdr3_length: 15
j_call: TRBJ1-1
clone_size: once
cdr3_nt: TGTGCCAGCAGTTACCCCGGGACGGTGAACACTGAAGCTTTCTTT
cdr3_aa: CASSYPGTVNTEAFF

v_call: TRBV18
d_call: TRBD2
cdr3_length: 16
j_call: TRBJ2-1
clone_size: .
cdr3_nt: TGTGCCAGCTCACCCCAGGGACTAGCGGGCGGCAATGAGCAGTTCTTC
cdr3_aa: CASSPQGLAGGNEQFF

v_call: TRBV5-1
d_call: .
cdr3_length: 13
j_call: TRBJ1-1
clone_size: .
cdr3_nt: TGCGCCAGCAGCTCGTTACAGGGAACTGAAGCTTTCTTT
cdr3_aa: CASSSLQGTEAFF

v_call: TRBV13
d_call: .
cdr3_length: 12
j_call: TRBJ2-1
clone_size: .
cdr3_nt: TGTGCCAGCAGCTGGTTGGACAGCACCCAGTTCTTC
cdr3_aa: CASSWLDSTQFF

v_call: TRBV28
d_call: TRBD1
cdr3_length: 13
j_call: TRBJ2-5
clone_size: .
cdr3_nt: TGTGCCAGCAGGGACAGGGTAGTGGAGACCCAGTACTTC
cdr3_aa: CASRDRVVETQYF

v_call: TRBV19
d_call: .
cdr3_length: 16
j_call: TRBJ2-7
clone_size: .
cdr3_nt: TGTGCCAGTAGTAGGTACGGGGACACGGGGTCTTACGAGCAGTACTTC
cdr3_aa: CASSRYGDTGSYEQYF

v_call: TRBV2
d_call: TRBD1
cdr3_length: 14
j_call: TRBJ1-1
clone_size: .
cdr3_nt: TGTGCCAGCATCACCACAGGGGTGAACACTGAAGCTTTCTTT
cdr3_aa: CASITTGVNTEAFF

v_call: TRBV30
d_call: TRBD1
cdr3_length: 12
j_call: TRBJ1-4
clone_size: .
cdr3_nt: TGTGCCCAGGGACAGGATAATGAAAAACTGTTTTTT
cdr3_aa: CAQGQDNEKLFF

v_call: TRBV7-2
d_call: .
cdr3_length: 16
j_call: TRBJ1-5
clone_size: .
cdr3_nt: TGTGCCAGCAGCTACGGTTATTCCTCAAACCATCAGCCCCAGCATTTT
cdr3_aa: CASSYGYSSNHQPQHF

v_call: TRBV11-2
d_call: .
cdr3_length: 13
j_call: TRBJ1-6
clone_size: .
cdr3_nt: TGTGCCAGCAGCTCTCGGGGGGTCCAGGTACTCCACTTT
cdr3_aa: CASSSRGVQVLHF

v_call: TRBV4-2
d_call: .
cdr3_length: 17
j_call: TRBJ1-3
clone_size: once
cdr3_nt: TGTGCCAGCAGCCATATTCCGATCGGGGGGCCTGGAAACACCATATATTTT
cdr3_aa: CASSHIPIGGPGNTIYF

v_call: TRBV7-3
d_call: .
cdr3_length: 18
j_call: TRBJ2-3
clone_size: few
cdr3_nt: TGTGCCAGCAGCTTAATGACCGCTCTGGAGGGGGACACAGATACGCAGTATTTT
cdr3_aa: CASSLMTALEGDTDTQYF

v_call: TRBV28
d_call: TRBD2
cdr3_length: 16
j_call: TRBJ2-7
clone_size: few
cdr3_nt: TGTGCCAGCAGTTCCTACACACTAGCGGGAGGGCCGGGAAAGTACTTC
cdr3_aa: CASSSYTLAGGPGKYF

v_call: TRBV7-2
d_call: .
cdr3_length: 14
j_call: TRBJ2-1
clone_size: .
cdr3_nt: TGTGCCAGCAGCCCCCGGACTGGGGGTCTCGAGCAGTTCTTC
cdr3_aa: CASSPRTGGLEQFF